These 2 T cell receptor beta chains were all obtained from the same sample, sequenced in a study of blood T cell repertoires in COVID-19. Profiling relied on immunoSEQ multiplex PCR, and the TCRdb table lists in-frame clones only, not all of them. The table lists roughly 67,000 clones, 84% of them singletons. The specimen was peripheral blood. The receptors were sampled from a middle-aged man with active COVID-19.

The chain combines TRBV29-1 with TRBJ1-5; 11 nucleotides agree with TRBD1. In germline, CDR1 is SQVTM, CDR2 ANQGSEA. The CDR3 length is 15 residues. Unmatched junction bases numbered 9, after V lost 6 bases and J lost 5 bases. CDR3 in DNA: TGCAGCGTGCGGACAGGGGGCGGGGGAGATCAGCCCCAGCATTTT. Amino acids: CSVRTGGGGDQPQHF.

The chain has TRBV5-5 and TRBJ1-3; possibly TRBD1 for D (6 bases). Between the trimmed V and J ends, which lost 5 bases and 4 bases, there was a span of 13 bases. CDR1 and CDR2 from the germline V gene are SGHKS and YYEKEE (reference sequence). The CDR3 spans 14 residues. CDR3 nucleotides: TGTGCCAGCAGGCCACGGGGGGCGGGAAACACCATATATTTT. Protein product: CASRPRGAGNTIYF.